Given below is one TCR beta chain in context. Its antigen is as yet unknown. The sample is drawn from a study of post-analysis software for immune sequencing data. Study-wide context: As for disease course, relapsing-remitting, secondary progressive and progressive-relapsing multiple sclerosis were all included.

Germline CDR1 and CDR2: SGDLS and YYNGEE. Trimming removed 3 bases from V and 0 bases from J, with 9 bases in between. The CDR3 length is 14 residues. Findings of the study overall: The authors found that F measure strongly co-clustered same-batch samples. Controls showed lower frequencies than patients for roughly 5 TRBV segments, and TRBV5-6, TRBV5-1 and TRBV20-1 were among these. Significantly lower normalized Chao1 diversity was seen in multiple sclerosis patients than in controls.

Unique molecular identifiers had been added to the TCR beta cDNA libraries. There were about 1 to 10 million T cells, and about half a million cDNA molecules came from them. TCRdb processed the PCR reads anew with MiXCR; each CDR3 protein has one entry. In the table there are roughly 730,000 distinct CDR3 sequences, approximately 30% of which are singletons. This chain joins TRBV9 and TRBJ2-5; no definite D call. The clonotype was recovered from a girl between 10 and 17 years old with multiple sclerosis. Sequenced material: blood. CDR3 protein: CASSAERNQETQYF. The CDR3 nucleotides are TGTGCCAGCAGCGCCGAGAGAAACCAAGAGACCCAGTACTTC.